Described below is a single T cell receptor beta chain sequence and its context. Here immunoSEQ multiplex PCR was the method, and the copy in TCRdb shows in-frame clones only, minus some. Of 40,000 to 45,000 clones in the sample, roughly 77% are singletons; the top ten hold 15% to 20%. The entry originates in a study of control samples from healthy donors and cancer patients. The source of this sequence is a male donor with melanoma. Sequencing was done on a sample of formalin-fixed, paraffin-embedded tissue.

The CDR3 DNA follows: TGTGCCAGCAGTCCGGGACAGGGCACCTACGAGCAGTACTTC. Its translation is CASSPGQGTYEQYF. The V call is TRBV6-5, the J call TRBJ2-7; 9 bases agree with TRBD1. The CDR3 contains 14 residues. Looked up from germline, CDR1 is MNHEY and CDR2 is SVGAGI. The V segment lost 5 bases and the J segment 2 bases; nucleotides outside the gene matches: 4.